The next 7 T cell receptor beta chains were all read from a single sample in a study of shared clonotypes between healthy human individuals. Profiling relied on immunoSEQ multiplex PCR, and the TCRdb table lists in-frame clones only, not all of them. Of 2 million to 3 million clones listed, over 85% are singletons. Sequenced: naive CD4+ T cells from PBMCs. The subset denotes: CD45RA+ positively selected. These receptors originate from a man younger than 35 in good health. Some clones in this sample may be carry-over from other donors' samples.

V usage is TRBV7-8 and J usage is TRBJ1-1, with D perhaps TRBD1 (5 bases). V was cut by 5 bases and J by 3 bases, with 13 bases left in between. This CDR3 is 14 amino acids long. Per the germline V gene, CDR1 is SGHVS and CDR2 is FQNEAQ. The CDR3: CASSTTESDTEAFF. The CDR3 DNA reads TGTGCCAGCAGCACGACAGAAAGTGACACTGAAGCTTTCTTT. The variable domain in full, completed from reference TRBV7-8 and TRBJ1-1, reads GAGVSQSPRYKVAKRGQDVALRCDPISGHVSLFWYQQALGQGPEFLTYFQNEAQLDKSGLPSDRFFAERPEGSVSTLKIQRTQQEDSAVYLCASSTTESDTEAFFGQGTRLTVV.

The chain is built from TRBV7-2 and TRBJ1-5; 7 bases align to TRBD1. The CDR3 spans 15 residues. CDR1 and CDR2 (germline): SGHTA, FQGNSA. The V and J ends lost 7 bases and 4 bases, in that order; junction bases with no gene match: 10. The CDR3 nucleotides are TGTGCCAGCACCCTTCTGACAGGGATGAATCAGCCCCAGCATTTT. It yields the protein CASTLLTGMNQPQHF.

V is TRBV6-5 and J is TRBJ2-7; 8 positions match TRBD2. CDR3 size: 15 residues. Looked up from germline, CDR1 is MNHEY and CDR2 is SVGAGI. V gave up 5 bases and J gave up 9 bases; unmatched junction bases: 15. This chain's CDR3 is CASSAGVAGIKGQYF. CDR3 DNA: TGTGCCAGCAGTGCCGGGGTAGCGGGAATTAAGGGGCAGTACTTC.

The chain employs TRBV2 and TRBJ2-3; 13 bases are shared with TRBD2. CDR3 length: 15 amino acids. CDR1 and CDR2 (germline): SNHLY, FYNNEI. The J segment lost 2 bases and the V segment lost 6 bases, leaving 2 bases of the junction unmatched. CDR3 residues: CASRGTSGITDTQYF. The CDR3 DNA is TGTGCCAGCAGAGGGACTAGCGGGATCACAGATACGCAGTATTTT.

J is TRBJ2-2 and V is TRBV18, with 13 bases that match TRBD2. This CDR3 has 17 amino acids. Germline CDR1 KGHSH, CDR2 LQKENI. After removal of 5 bases from V and 6 bases from J, the junction contained 9 bases not matched to a gene. This CDR3 is CASSERTSGSVPGELFF. In DNA form, the CDR3 reads TGTGCCAGCTCAGAAAGGACTAGCGGGAGTGTTCCCGGGGAGCTGTTTTTT.

This clone was counted a single time. The chain joins TRBV7-6 to TRBJ2-1, with 14 bases matching TRBD2. Germline CDR1 and CDR2: SGHVS and FNYEAQ. V shed 3 bases and J 6 bases; nucleotides not matched to a gene: 4. The CDR3 is 16 residues long. CDR3: CASSLGLAGVVNEQFF. In nucleotides, the CDR3 is TGTGCCAGCAGCTTGGGACTAGCGGGAGTGGTCAATGAGCAGTTCTTC.

CDR3 sequence: CASSDDRVNTGELFF. The CDR3 DNA reads TGCGCCAGCAGCGACGACAGGGTGAACACCGGGGAGCTGTTTTTT. This chain joins TRBV5-1 and TRBJ2-2; 7 bases are shared with TRBD1. Germline V gene sequence: CDR1 SGHRS, CDR2 YFSETQ. The CDR3 is 15 residues long. The ends lost 4 bases at V and 1 base at J; junction bases unmatched: 4.